The present entry profiles one TCR beta chain with its context. Trimming pared 3 bases from V and 7 bases from J, leaving 10 bases between. The CDR3 has 13 amino acids. CDR1 LGHDT and CDR2 YNNKEL come from the germline V gene (reference sequence). The entry originates in a study of blood T cell repertoires in COVID-19. The overall study: Collection of acute and convalescent COVID-19 samples took place in the United States, Italy and Spain. PBMCs, B-cell-depleted T cells, or T cells were the source of the cDNA or gDNA that made up the material.

As handled by the study authors: Estimation of nucleated cell counts relied on the amplification of reference gene primers. Profiling relied on immunoSEQ multiplex PCR, and the TCRdb table lists in-frame clones only, not all of them. That table gives V, J and clone size, and the DNA gave D and trimming. Of fewer than 200,000 clones in the sample, roughly 91% were seen once. The genes are TRBV3-1 (or the pseudogene TRBV3-2) and TRBJ1-3, with D possibly TRBD1 on 5 matching bases. Input material: peripheral blood. This TCR came from a man between 45 and 60 years old who had recovered from COVID-19. In DNA, the CDR3 is TGTGCCAGCAGCCACAGGGAGGCCAACACCATATATTTT. It is translated as CASSHREANTIYF.